Listed here are 31 T cell receptor beta chains from one sample, sequenced in a study of response to subunit inactivated influenza vaccine. TCRdb reprocessed the RT-PCR reads via MiXCR and lists one record per CDR3 protein. This sample has over 150,000 distinct CDR3 sequences; around a tenth occur once, and the top ten carry 35% to 40%. The source was CD8+ T cells sorted from PBMCs, collected less than 30 months after vaccination. The source is a man in his fifties or sixties who received an inactivated influenza vaccine.

The chain is built from TRBV9 and TRBJ1-2; D possibly corresponds to TRBD1 (5 bases). The CDR3 length is 12 residues. CDR1 and CDR2 from the germline V gene are SGDLS and YYNGEE. V shed 3 bases and J shed 8 bases, with 11 bases lying between them. CDR3 loop: CASSGSRVGYTF. In nucleotides, the CDR3 is TGTGCCAGCAGCGGCAGCAGGGTCGGCTACACCTTC.

This chain joins TRBV25-1 and TRBJ2-1; TRBD1 matches at 7 bases. This CDR3 is 16 amino acids long. V lost 3 bases to trimming and J lost 8 bases; unmatched junction nucleotides: 13. Germline CDR1 MGHDK, CDR2 SYGVNS. CDR3 DNA: TGTGCCAGCAGTGACTCCGGGACAGTTACCTGGGATGAGCAGTTCTTC. This codes for CASSDSGTVTWDEQFF. Full variable domain (outside the CDR3, taken from reference TRBV25-1 and TRBJ2-1): EADIYQTPRYLVIGTGKKITLECSQTMGHDKMYWYQQDPGMELHLIHYSYGVNSTEKGDLSSESTVSRIRTEHFPLTLESARPSHTSQYLCASSDSGTVTWDEQFFGPGTRLTVL.

This clonotype was seen at least ten times. The J gene is TRBJ2-5, the V gene TRBV12-3 or TRBV12-4, with a weak D call TRBD1 (6 bases). Trimming removed 6 bases from V and 2 bases from J, with 19 bases in between. The CDR3 loop spans 16 amino acids. DNA of the CDR3: TGTGCCAGCAGGGGACCAGGGGTCGGCTCGCAAGAGACCCAGTACTTC. Its protein is CASRGPGVGSQETQYF.

The chain uses TRBV15 and TRBJ1-5; 9 nucleotides agree with TRBD1. This CDR3 has 14 amino acids. CDR1 is LNHNV and CDR2 is YYDKDF in the germline V gene (reference sequence). V dropped 3 bases and J dropped 6; count of bases not matched to a gene: 3. The CDR3 sequence: CATSSGTGTQPQHF. The CDR3 bases are TGTGCCACCAGCAGCGGGACAGGGACTCAGCCCCAGCATTTT.

This clonotype appeared a few times. The rearrangement uses TRBV11-2 and TRBJ1-2, with D possibly matching TRBD1 (5 bases). V was clipped by 2 bases and J by 5 bases, with 9 bases between them. Germline CDR1 reads SGHAT; CDR2 reads FQNNGV. This CDR3 is 13 amino acids long. CDR3 protein: CASSLRAGYGYTF. The CDR3 region has the DNA TGTGCCAGCAGCTTAAGGGCAGGGTATGGCTACACCTTC.

This clonotype appeared a few times. This chain joins TRBV2 and TRBJ2-2; no definite D call. V was clipped by 3 bases and J by 1 base, with 6 bases between them. Germline lookup yields CDR1 SNHLY and CDR2 FYNNEI. There are 14 residues in the CDR3. The CDR3 loop reads CASSDGKNTGELFF. The CDR3 bases are TGTGCCAGCAGTGATGGGAAGAACACCGGGGAGCTGTTTTTT.

The chain combines TRBV27 with TRBJ2-5; D is perhaps TRBD1 or TRBD2 (5 bases each). The CDR3 contains 17 residues. V was cut by 3 bases and J by 9 bases, with 26 bases left in between. CDR1 is MNHEY and CDR2 is SMNVEV in the germline V gene (reference sequence). DNA of the CDR3: TGTGCCAGCAGTTTGTATTCCCGGACACCCAATTCGGAGGCCCAGTACTTC. Its protein is CASSLYSRTPNSEAQYF.

The chain carries TRBV27 and TRBJ2-3; the match to TRBD2 covers 8 bases. V shed 0 bases and J 0 bases; nucleotides not matched to a gene: 2. Germline CDR1 and CDR2: MNHEY and SMNVEV (reference sequence). This CDR3 has 16 amino acids. The CDR3 coding sequence is TGTGCCAGCAGTTTATCGGCTAGCGGGAGCACAGATACGCAGTATTTT. This translates into CASSLSASGSTDTQYF.

This clonotype was counted between two and nine times. This chain joins TRBV6-2 or TRBV6-3 and TRBJ1-5; D is unclear. This CDR3 spans 13 amino acids. The germline CDR1 and CDR2 sequences are MNHEY and SVGEGT. V lost 4 bases and J 4 bases, leaving 8 bases between the germline ends. For the CDR3, the DNA is TGTGCCAGCAGTTTACGGCCAAATCAGCCCCAGCATTTT. Protein product: CASSLRPNQPQHF.

V gene TRBV4-3 combines with J gene TRBJ2-1; weak D call: TRBD2 (6 bases). Trimming shortened V by 0 bases and J by 3 bases, and 9 bases separated the two germline ends. Germline V CDR1 and CDR2: LGHNA, YSLEER. The CDR3 covers 15 residues. The CDR3 nucleotides are TGCGCCAGCAGCCAAGAAACTAGCCACTACAATGAGCAGTTCTTC. Protein: CASSQETSHYNEQFF.

Many counts were recorded for this clonotype. The V call is TRBV7-9, the J call TRBJ2-5; 9 nucleotides line up with TRBD1. V lost 4 bases to trimming and J lost 3 bases; unmatched junction nucleotides: 3. The CDR3 consists of 14 residues. Per the germline V gene, CDR1 is SEHNR and CDR2 is FQNEAQ (reference sequence). CDR3 in DNA: TGTGCCAGCAGCTCCCGGGACAGGGAAGAGACCCAGTACTTC. Its protein is CASSSRDREETQYF.

As regards this clonotype: A read error may explain this, as a much larger clone is one base away. The chain has TRBV4-3 and TRBJ2-1; D is ambiguous. The CDR3 covers 13 residues. In germline, CDR1 is LGHNA, CDR2 YSLEER. The CDR3 is CACSQDLLNEQFF. CDR3 nucleotide sequence: TGCGCCTGCAGCCAAGATCTGCTAAATGAGCAGTTCTTC.

The table lists this clonotype with many counts. This chain links TRBV13 with TRBJ1-3; D is ambiguous. Trimming stripped 5 bases from V and 7 bases from J, with 12 bases between. The CDR3 consists of 13 residues. From germline, CDR1 is PRHDT and CDR2 FYEKMQ (reference sequence). Here the CDR3 DNA reads TGTGCCAGCAGCCCCGACCGCGCGAACACCATATATTTT. It yields the protein CASSPDRANTIYF.

The table lists this clonotype with many counts. Here the CDR3 reads CASSNDGLSLRNEQFF. DNA of the CDR3: TGTGCCAGCAGCAACGACGGACTTTCATTGAGGAATGAGCAGTTCTTC. The genes are TRBV7-8 and TRBJ2-1, with D perhaps matching TRBD2 (5 bases). Germline V lookup: CDR1 SGHVS, CDR2 FQNEAQ. The length of the CDR3 is 16 residues. V gave up 5 bases and J gave up 7 bases, with 21 bases separating them.

The V and J genes are TRBV7-3 and TRBJ2-1; 7 bases match TRBD2. The J segment lost 7 bases and the V segment lost 6 bases, leaving 12 bases of the junction unmatched. This CDR3 spans 15 amino acids. Germline V CDR1 and CDR2: SGHTA, FQGTGA. CDR3 DNA: TGTGCCAGCAGATTGACGAGCGGGATGCGAAATGAGCAGTTCTTC. It yields the protein CASRLTSGMRNEQFF.

The rearrangement uses TRBV6-2 or TRBV6-3 and TRBJ1-5, with 8 bases lining up with TRBD1. Germline CDR1 is MNHEY and CDR2 is SVGEGT. V lost 2 bases and J lost 7; bases outside the gene matches: 13. The length of the CDR3 is 17 residues. CDR3 DNA sequence: TGTGCCAGCAGTTACCCCAAAGGACAGGGTATTGGACAGCCCCAGCATTTT. The encoded protein is CASSYPKGQGIGQPQHF.

This clonotype was detected a few times. The V and J genes are TRBV6-2 or TRBV6-3 and TRBJ1-1; D gene unclear. The CDR3 length is 18 residues. Trimming removed 2 bases from V and 3 bases from J, with 22 bases in between. Looked up from germline, CDR1 is MNHEY and CDR2 is SVGEGT. The CDR3, as DNA: TGTGCCAGCAGTTACCGAATGGGCCCGATTCTTTGGGACACTGAAGCTTTCTTT. Translation gives CASSYRMGPILWDTEAFF.

The chain uses TRBV4-2 and TRBJ2-5; 7 bases agree with TRBD2. Germline values: CDR1 LGHNA, CDR2 YNFKEQ. V shed 3 bases and J 5 bases; nucleotides not matched to a gene: 9. The CDR3 totals 15 residues. CDR3 nucleotides: TGTGCCAGCAGCCATGGGGGGGAGGCCCGGGAGACCCAGTACTTC. Protein product: CASSHGGEARETQYF.

The chain is built from TRBV7-9 and TRBJ2-2, with 7 positions matching TRBD1. The CDR3 has 16 amino acids. With 4 bases clipped from V and 2 bases from J, the junction kept 7 bases outside the gene matches. In germline, CDR1 is SEHNR, CDR2 FQNEAQ (reference sequence). The CDR3 DNA is TGTGCCAGCAGCTCAGCCGGGACAGCCAACACCGGGGAGCTGTTTTTT. It translates to CASSSAGTANTGELFF.

This chain links TRBV28 with TRBJ2-2, with 13 bases that match TRBD2. V lost 2 bases to trimming and J lost 0 bases; unmatched junction nucleotides: 3. The germline CDR1 and CDR2 sequences are MDHEN and SYDVKM. The CDR3 contains 18 residues. The CDR3 coding sequence is TGTGCCAGCAGTTTACGGACTAGCGGGAGTTCGAACACCGGGGAGCTGTTTTTT. Its translation: CASSLRTSGSSNTGELFF.

This clonotype was seen a handful of times. The chain employs TRBV28 and TRBJ2-3, with TRBD2 matching over 10 bases. The J segment lost 2 bases and the V segment lost 3 bases, leaving 11 bases of the junction unmatched. Germline V gene lookup returns CDR1 MDHEN and CDR2 SYDVKM. The CDR3 contains 18 residues. The CDR3 nucleotides read TGTGCCAGCAGTTTTCTCCTAGCGGGAGCGGGGGCCACAGATACGCAGTATTTT. This sequence encodes CASSFLLAGAGATDTQYF.

This clonotype showed up just a few times. The chain recombines TRBV28 with TRBJ2-5, with D unresolved. Germline V lookup: CDR1 MDHEN, CDR2 SYDVKM. CDR3 length equals 15 residues. V shed 7 bases and J shed 2 bases, with 17 bases lying between them. CDR3 in amino acids: CASTIGHKNQETQYF. In DNA form, the CDR3 reads TGTGCCAGCACCATCGGGCACAAAAATCAAGAGACCCAGTACTTC. Full variable domain (remainder filled in from reference TRBV28 and TRBJ2-5): DVKVTQSSRYLVKRTGEKVFLECVQDMDHENMFWYRQDPGLGLRLIYFSYDVKMKEKGDIPEGYSVSREKKERFSLILESASTNQTSMYLCASTIGHKNQETQYFGPGTRLLVL.

Comment on this clonotype: At one of its ends the junction is not consistent with the germline gene, which may arise from a read error. The J gene is TRBJ2-1, the V gene TRBV2; the D call may be TRBD1 or TRBD2 (6 bases each). Germline CDR1 is SNHLY and CDR2 is FYNNEI. This CDR3 comprises 16 residues. The CDR3 spells CAGSEHGGLGHNEQFF. In DNA, the CDR3 is TGTGCCGGCAGTGAACACGGGGGCCTGGGTCACAATGAGCAGTTCTTC. The entire variable domain, with the rest obtained from reference TRBV2 and TRBJ2-1, is as follows: EPEVTQTPSHQVTQMGQEVILRCVPISNHLYFYWYRQILGQKVEFLVSFYNNEISEKSEIFDDQFSVERPDGSNFTLKIRSTKLEDSAMYFCAGSEHGGLGHNEQFFGPGTRLTVL.

Only a few counts were recorded for this clonotype. The chain joins TRBV20-1 to TRBJ2-7; 9 bases are a match to TRBD2. CDR3 size: 15 residues. Germline V CDR1 and CDR2: DFQATT, SNEGSKA (reference sequence). The ends lost 5 bases at V and 0 bases at J; junction bases unmatched: 8. CDR3 region: CSAVASGTSSYEQYF. The CDR3 coding sequence is TGCAGTGCTGTGGCTAGCGGGACTAGCTCCTACGAGCAGTACTTC.

The table lists this clonotype with a count of one. The rearrangement uses TRBV20-1 and TRBJ2-5, with D uncertain. The germline V and J ends were trimmed by 0 bases and 4 bases, with 9 bases remaining between them. Germline CDR1 is DFQATT and CDR2 is SNEGSKA (reference sequence). This CDR3 has 13 residues. The CDR3 DNA reads TGCAGTGCTAGAGACTTCCGACTAGAGACCCAGTACTTC. As protein: CSARDFRLETQYF.

The V call is TRBV6-1, the J call TRBJ2-3, with a possible D match to TRBD2 (5 bases). This CDR3 is 13 amino acids long. Trimming stripped 10 bases from V and 5 bases from J, with 16 bases between. Germline V gene data show CDR1 as MNHNS and CDR2 as SASEGT. The CDR3 here is CATNPGSGDTQYF. The CDR3 DNA is TGTGCCACCAATCCGGGGTCGGGAGATACGCAGTATTTT.

This clonotype showed up just a few times. No DNA is shown, since the ends of the CDR3 on it are uncertain; the CDR3 is the one TCRdb lists. The chain recombines TRBV20-1 with TRBJ1-4; whether TRBD1, the table's D call, matches the DNA was not checked. The CDR3 has 17 amino acids, counting both end residues. CDR1 is DFQATT and CDR2 is SNEGSKA in the germline V gene (reference sequence). CDR3: CSAFFWGGTQLMKNCFF.

This clonotype was found a few times. The CDR3 reads CASSYSPSKNIQYF. The CDR3 DNA reads TGCGCCAGCAGCTACAGTCCATCCAAAAACATTCAGTACTTC. The rearrangement links TRBV4-3 to TRBJ2-4; D gene ambiguous. The germline V gene has CDR1 LGHNA and CDR2 YSLEER. This CDR3 is 14 amino acids long. The V end lost 5 bases, the J end lost 2 bases, and 10 bases lay between the germline ends.

The sample holds many counts of this clonotype. The rearrangement joins TRBV29-1 to TRBJ2-3, with D possibly TRBD1 on 5 matching bases. Trimming stripped 3 bases from V and 2 bases from J, with 9 bases between. CDR3 size: 13 residues. Germline CDR1 SQVTM, CDR2 ANQGSEA. The CDR3: CSVEQTVTDTQYF. The CDR3, as DNA: TGCAGCGTTGAGCAGACAGTCACAGATACGCAGTATTTT.

V gene TRBV7-8 combines with J gene TRBJ2-3; TRBD2 agrees at 12 bases. The CDR3 is made up of 15 amino acids. V gave up 4 bases and J gave up 6 bases; unmatched junction bases: 5. CDR1 is SGHVS, CDR2 FQNEAQ, per germline. The CDR3 nucleotides read TGTGCCAGCAGCTCGACTAGCGGGAGTGGTGATACGCAGTATTTT. Amino acids: CASSSTSGSGDTQYF.

This clonotype came up a few times. The V gene is TRBV6-5, the J gene TRBJ2-3; possible D gene TRBD2, 6 bases. CDR1 MNHEY and CDR2 SVGAGI come from the germline V gene. The CDR3 totals 11 residues. Trimming took 7 bases from V and 6 from J, leaving 8 bases between them. In nucleotides, the CDR3 is TGTGCCAGCACGGGGAGGGATACGCAGTATTTT. Its translation: CASTGRDTQYF.